The text below deals with one T cell receptor (beta chain). This specimen belongs to a study of OX40 agonist ivuxolimab in advanced cancers. Method: immunoSEQ multiplex PCR; TCRdb's copy keeps in-frame clones and lacks some. The repertoire has around 94,000 clones, about 92% of them found once; the top ten carry approximately 3.6%. The material was CD4+ or CD8+ T cells sorted from blood, obtained in a trial of the OX40 agonist ivuxolimab. The sequence was obtained from an adult with an advanced solid tumor such as melanoma, head and neck, liver or kidney cancer.

CDR3 loop: CSVDGGQGRTEAFF. CDR3 DNA sequence: TGCAGCGTTGATGGGGGACAGGGTAGGACTGAAGCTTTCTTT. V gene TRBV29-1 combines with J gene TRBJ1-1; 9 bases are shared with TRBD1. The germline CDR1 and CDR2 sequences are SQVTM and ANQGSEA. Trimming cost V 3 bases and J 5 bases; bases outside gene matches: 7. The CDR3 length is 14 residues.